The clone carrying this TCR beta chain was counted only a few times. The record originates from a study of blood T cell repertoires in COVID-19. At the level of the study: Researchers got acute and convalescent COVID-19 samples from the United States, Italy and Spain. PBMCs, B-cell-depleted T cells, or T cells provided the cDNA or gDNA that made up the material.

Source study methods: Amplification from reference gene primers served as the basis for estimated nucleated cell counts. Libraries were prepared by immunoSEQ multiplex PCR; TCRdb keeps only in-frame clonotypes and omits some of them. From that table come the V and J calls and clone size; the DNA was used to work out D and trimming. This sample has about 270,000 clones, with 83% found just once. The CDR3 sequence is 14 residues long. The trim removed 5 bases at V and 7 bases at J, leaving 14 bases unmatched. CDR1 GTSNPN and CDR2 SVGIG come from the germline V gene (reference sequence). The sequence was obtained from an elderly man with acute or convalescent COVID-19. The sequenced material came from peripheral blood. The chain combines TRBV30 with TRBJ2-7, with TRBD1 identical over 7 bases. CDR3 coding DNA: TGTGCCTGGGGTCCCGGGACAGTACCTCTGGAGCAGTACTTC. Translation: CAWGPGTVPLEQYF.